Shown below are 7 T cell receptor beta chains from a single sample sequenced in a study of metastatic and nonmetastatic thyroid tumors. TCRdb reassembled clones from the PCR reads with MiXCR. The sample has some 20,000 clones; 37% are singletons. All patients were untreated before thyroid surgery. The source material was tumor tissue. Source of these receptors: a female donor with papillary thyroid cancer or a benign thyroid nodule (not recorded which). Some clones in this sample may be carry-over from other donors' samples.

This sequence joins TRBV2 and TRBJ2-7, with 8 bases identical to TRBD2. This CDR3 has 14 amino acids. Germline values: CDR1 SNHLY, CDR2 FYNNEI. V lost 8 bases, J lost 9 bases, and 15 bases stayed unmatched. The CDR3 DNA reads TGTGCCAGCCGGGAGGGGATGGGAAGTATCGTGCAGTACTTC. Translation: CASREGMGSIVQYF.

This clone has more than one count but fewer than ten. Possible read error: a much larger clone is one base away. Other nucleotide sequences from this sample produce the same CDR3. The J gene is TRBJ1-1, the V gene TRBV28, with D maybe TRBD1 (5 bases). This CDR3 comprises 16 residues. CDR1 is MDHEN and CDR2 is SYDVKM in the germline V gene. V lost 1 base and J 0 bases, leaving 12 bases between the germline ends. CDR3 sequence (DNA): TGTGCCAGCAGTTTATCTCCAGGGTCGATGAACACTGAAGCTTTCTTT. As protein: CASSLSPGSMNTEAFF.

This chain connects TRBV20-1 to TRBJ2-7, with TRBD1 identical over 9 bases. CDR1 and CDR2 (germline): DFQATT, SNEGSKA (reference sequence). CDR3 size: 13 residues. Trimming took 5 bases from V and 3 from J; bases not matched to a gene: 5. CDR3 in DNA: TGCAGTGCTCCGGACAGGGGCGGCTACGAGCAGTACTTC. This gives the protein CSAPDRGGYEQYF.

The chain employs TRBV7-2 and TRBJ2-1; the match to TRBD2 covers 8 bases. The germline gives CDR1 SGHTA, CDR2 FQGNSA. This CDR3 contains 17 residues. V trimming: 0 bases; J trimming: 3 bases; junction bases outside the gene matches: 7. CDR3 protein: CASSLAFRGGLYNEQFF. The CDR3 DNA reads as TGTGCCAGCAGCTTAGCCTTTCGGGGGGGCCTCTACAATGAGCAGTTCTTC.

This clone was found a few times. This chain uses TRBV27 with TRBJ1-1; 8 bases line up with TRBD1. J was trimmed by 5 bases and V by 0 bases; bases with no gene match: 2. CDR1 MNHEY and CDR2 SMNVEV come from the germline V gene (reference sequence). The CDR3 contains 14 residues. The CDR3 loop is CASSLSTGGTEAFF. For the CDR3, the DNA is TGTGCCAGCAGTTTATCTACAGGGGGTACTGAAGCTTTCTTT.

This sequence joins TRBV5-1 and TRBJ2-7, with a weak D call TRBD1 (6 bases). Germline loops: CDR1 SGHRS, CDR2 YFSETQ. Trimming pared 4 bases from V and 6 bases from J, leaving 23 bases between. The CDR3 consists of 16 residues. CDR3 sequence: CASSLKEQGNDLEQYF. DNA for the CDR3: TGCGCCAGCAGCCTAAAAGAACAGGGTAATGATCTCGAGCAGTACTTC.

This clone was counted between two and nine times. CDR3 loop: CASSYSERTEAFF. The CDR3 bases are TGTGCCAGCAGTTACTCGGAGAGGACTGAAGCTTTCTTT. The J gene is TRBJ1-1, the V gene TRBV6-5; D call uncertain. Germline CDR1 reads MNHEY; CDR2 reads SVGAGI. Trimming cost V 0 bases and J 5 bases, with 7 bases left between them. The CDR3 consists of 13 residues.